Below are 22 T cell receptor beta chains sequenced from a single sample in a study of identifying expanded T cells in peripheral blood. This table comes from immunoSEQ multiplex PCR, and its TCRdb copy is limited to in-frame clones, with some not included. There are tens of thousands of clones in the sample; about 88% occur only once, and approximately 4.5% lies in the top ten. Sequenced sample: blood. These TCRs come from a person aged 18-69 years in good health.

The V call is TRBV30, the J call TRBJ2-2; D unclear. This CDR3 region has 14 residues. The V gene's germline CDR1 is GTSNPN and CDR2 SVGIG (reference sequence). Trimming took off 0 bases at V and 6 bases at J, with 11 bases between the two ends. The CDR3 loop reads CAWSVKVDAGELFF. CDR3 in DNA: TGTGCCTGGAGTGTGAAGGTGGACGCCGGGGAGCTGTTTTTT.

This clone was seen once. The chain joins TRBV27 to TRBJ2-6; no clear D. V was pared by 6 bases and J by 1 base, with 16 bases between. This CDR3 spans 17 amino acids. The germline V gene has CDR1 MNHEY and CDR2 SMNVEV (reference sequence). The CDR3, as DNA: TGTGCCAGCAGCCAAACAGCCCCACCTTCTGGGGCCAACGTCCTGACTTTC. Its translation is CASSQTAPPSGANVLTF.

This clone has just one count. The V and J genes are TRBV5-1 and TRBJ2-3; TRBD1 matches 8 bases. Germline V gives CDR1 SGHRS, CDR2 YFSETQ. J lost 4 bases, V lost 4 bases, and 5 bases had no gene match. This CDR3 has 14 amino acids. The CDR3 region has the DNA TGCGCCAGCAGCCTCGGACAGGGCCCAGATACGCAGTATTTT. Its protein is CASSLGQGPDTQYF.

This clone occurred once. This chain uses TRBV4-3 with TRBJ1-3, with D perhaps TRBD1 (6 bases). Trimming took 1 base from V and 0 from J, leaving 19 bases between them. The CDR3 consists of 19 residues. The germline gives CDR1 LGHNA, CDR2 YSLEER. The CDR3 coding sequence is TGCGCCAGCAGCCAAGTACAGGGAACAAGGCTGACCTCTGGAAACACCATATATTTT. Encoded protein: CASSQVQGTRLTSGNTIYF.

The chain recombines TRBV14 with TRBJ2-5, with D perhaps matching TRBD1 or TRBD2 (7 bases each). The CDR3 consists of 17 residues. The V end lost 3 bases, the J end lost 0 bases, and 17 bases lay between the germline ends. Germline V CDR1 and CDR2: SGHDN, FVKESK. The CDR3 DNA is TGTGCCAGCAGCCAGGAGGGAGGGACAGTAAACCAAGAGACCCAGTACTTC. Residues: CASSQEGGTVNQETQYF.

The chain couples TRBV2 to TRBJ1-3, with 7 positions matching TRBD1. Germline V CDR1 and CDR2: SNHLY, FYNNEI. The CDR3 has 13 amino acids. V gave up 7 bases and J gave up 7 bases; unmatched junction bases: 7. The CDR3 loop is CASKPLQGNTIYF. CDR3 coding DNA: TGTGCCAGCAAACCCCTACAGGGGAACACCATATATTTT.

The chain employs TRBV12-5 and TRBJ1-1, with D unclear. CDR1 is LGHNT and CDR2 is FRNRAP in the germline V gene. The V end lost 6 bases, the J end lost 8 bases, and 13 bases lay between the germline ends. The CDR3 extends over 12 amino acids. Here the CDR3 DNA reads TGTGCTAGTGGCCCCCAAGGGCAGGAAGCTTTCTTT. Its protein is CASGPQGQEAFF.

This clone occurred once. The chain links TRBV6-1 to TRBJ1-1; no clear D. There are 19 residues in the CDR3. Germline CDR1 and CDR2: MNHNS and SASEGT. The ends were cut back, 2 bases at V and 6 bases at J, with 28 bases in the middle. Written as DNA, the CDR3 is TGTGCCAGCAGTGAATTGGTCGGCAGGACGGTGGGGAAAGTGGCTGAAGCTTTCTTT. It translates to CASSELVGRTVGKVAEAFF.

This chain joins TRBV6-5 and TRBJ1-2; D perhaps matches TRBD1 (5 bases). The CDR3 is made up of 13 amino acids. V lost 4 bases and J lost 5, with 11 bases in between. Germline CDR1 and CDR2: MNHEY and SVGAGI. DNA for the CDR3: TGTGCCAGCAGTTTAAGCGGGACGTATGGCTACACCTTC. Residues: CASSLSGTYGYTF.

The chain has TRBV29-1 and TRBJ2-5, with 8 positions matching TRBD1. Trimming removed 7 bases from V and 5 bases from J; junction bases left unmatched: 12. The CDR3 has 14 residues. Germline V lookup: CDR1 SQVTM, CDR2 ANQGSEA. CDR3 sequence reads: CSAASGQGVETQYF. The CDR3 DNA is TGCAGCGCCGCCAGCGGACAGGGCGTCGAGACCCAGTACTTC.

On this clone: The same CDR3 also results from other DNA sequences found in this sample. The chain links TRBV7-9 to TRBJ1-4, with D possibly being TRBD1 (6 bases). The CDR3 consists of 14 residues. CDR1 and CDR2 (germline): SEHNR, FQNEAQ (reference sequence). Trimming pared 4 bases from V and 5 bases from J, leaving 11 bases between. Here the CDR3 reads CASSSGQPNEKLFF. The CDR3 DNA reads as TGTGCCAGCAGCTCCGGACAGCCGAATGAAAAACTGTTTTTT.

The chain recombines TRBV6-6 with TRBJ1-2, with a possible D match to TRBD1 (6 bases). CDR1 MNHNY and CDR2 SVGAGI come from the germline V gene (reference sequence). V dropped 0 bases and J dropped 2 bases, with 10 bases sitting between them. This CDR3 has 15 residues. The CDR3 is CASSYSGGRNYGYTF. The CDR3 DNA follows: TGTGCCAGCAGTTACTCCGGGGGCAGGAACTATGGCTACACCTTC.

The chain carries TRBV5-1 and TRBJ2-1; 9 nucleotides match TRBD1. The V and J ends lost 4 bases and 8 bases, in that order; junction bases with no gene match: 10. The length of the CDR3 is 15 residues. Germline V gives CDR1 SGHRS, CDR2 YFSETQ. This CDR3 is CASSPGQGHADEQFF. The CDR3 DNA reads TGCGCCAGCAGCCCCGGACAGGGGCACGCGGATGAGCAGTTCTTC. The whole variable domain, remainder taken from reference TRBV5-1 and TRBJ2-1, is KAGVTQTPRYLIKTRGQQVTLSCSPISGHRSVSWYQQTPGQGLQFLFEYFSETQRNKGNFPGRFSGRQFSNSRSEMNVSTLELGDSALYLCASSPGQGHADEQFFGPGTRLTVL.

J is TRBJ2-7 and V is TRBV5-6, with D possibly TRBD1 on 6 matching bases. V lost 0 bases and J lost 6, with 16 bases in between. The CDR3 loop spans 15 amino acids. Germline values: CDR1 SGHDT, CDR2 YYEEEE. This CDR3 is CASSLGPGDLVEQYF. The CDR3 DNA is TGTGCCAGCAGCTTGGGGCCAGGGGATCTGGTCGAGCAGTACTTC.

The gene calls are TRBV19 and TRBJ2-1; D is perhaps TRBD2 (7 bases). The CDR3 length is 20 residues. The germline V gene encodes CDR1 LNHDA and CDR2 SQIVND (reference sequence). The V end lost 5 bases, the J end lost 0 bases, and 26 bases lay between the germline ends. This CDR3 is CASSRIQGGFSSFSYNEQFF. The CDR3 DNA follows: TGTGCCAGTAGTCGTATACAGGGAGGGTTCAGTTCCTTCTCCTACAATGAGCAGTTCTTC.

This chain connects TRBV5-1 to TRBJ2-4; the D call may be TRBD1 or TRBD2 (5 bases each). Germline-derived CDR1 and CDR2 are SGHRS and YFSETQ. Deletions cut 0 bases from V and 5 bases from J, with 9 bases between. The CDR3 is 14 residues long. The CDR3 here is CASSLGQGQNIQYF. CDR3 DNA: TGCGCCAGCAGCTTGGGGCAGGGACAAAACATTCAGTACTTC.

The gene calls are TRBV27 and TRBJ1-1; D is unclear. V was shortened by 5 bases and J by 8 bases, with 21 bases between the two germline ends. CDR3 length: 15 residues. CDR1 is MNHEY, CDR2 SMNVEV, per germline (reference sequence). The DNA for the CDR3 is TGTGCCAGCAGTCCACCCGGAGAGGGATATATAGAAGCTTTCTTT. Amino acid sequence: CASSPPGEGYIEAFF.

The chain recombines TRBV11-2 with TRBJ1-1; D remains ambiguous. V lost 1 base and J 4 bases, leaving 13 bases between the germline ends. CDR1 and CDR2 (germline): SGHAT, FQNNGV. The CDR3 length is 15 residues. CDR3 sequence reads: CASSLGEALGTEAFF. DNA for the CDR3: TGTGCCAGCAGCTTAGGGGAGGCCCTGGGCACTGAAGCTTTCTTT. The entire variable domain, with the rest obtained from reference TRBV11-2 and TRBJ1-1, is as follows: EAGVAQSPRYKIIEKRQSVAFWCNPISGHATLYWYQQILGQGPKLLIQFQNNGVVDDSQLPKDRFSAERLKGVDSTLKIQPAKLEDSAVYLCASSLGEALGTEAFFGQGTRLTVV.

This chain joins TRBV6-1 and TRBJ1-1; tentatively, D is TRBD1 (5 bases). Germline loops: CDR1 MNHNS, CDR2 SASEGT. V lost 7 bases and J 3 bases, leaving 9 bases between the germline ends. The CDR3 sequence is 12 residues long. Here the CDR3 reads CASNRGDTEAFF. The CDR3 DNA sequence: TGTGCCAGCAACCGGGGGGACACTGAAGCTTTCTTT.

This rearrangement joins TRBV15 to TRBJ2-5; perhaps D is TRBD1 or TRBD2 (6 bases each). The CDR3 sequence is 16 residues long. Germline V gene sequence: CDR1 LNHNV, CDR2 YYDKDF (reference sequence). Deletions cut 0 bases from V and 3 bases from J, with 14 bases between. The CDR3 reads CATSRDPVGGKETQYF. CDR3 DNA sequence: TGTGCCACCAGCAGAGATCCGGTGGGGGGCAAAGAGACCCAGTACTTC.

V is TRBV7-2 and J is TRBJ1-6; 9 bases fit TRBD1. Germline V CDR1 and CDR2: SGHTA, FQGNSA. V shed 2 bases, J shed 5 bases, and the junction held 4 bases outside the gene matches. The CDR3 totals 16 residues. Here the CDR3 DNA reads TGTGCCAGCAGCTTATCGGGACAGGGAAATAATTCACCCCTCCACTTT. As protein: CASSLSGQGNNSPLHF.

This clone was observed a few times. This chain joins TRBV7-2 and TRBJ2-5; unclear D gene. V was clipped by 5 bases and J by 6 bases, with 10 bases between them. CDR1 SGHTA and CDR2 FQGNSA come from the germline V gene. The CDR3 covers 12 residues. CDR3 DNA sequence: TGTGCCAGCAGCGCTGCGGTCCAGACCCAGTACTTC. The encoded protein is CASSAAVQTQYF.